The entry below gives a single T cell receptor beta chain sequence along with its context. The CDR3 has 16 residues. The V gene end was trimmed by 5 bases and the J gene end by 5 bases; junction bases not matched to a gene: 14. Germline lookup yields CDR1 SNHLY and CDR2 FYNNEI. This sample is drawn from a study of cytomegalovirus exposure and HLA in healthy donors. The PCR ran on 60 Vbeta and 13 Jbeta primers. Using immunoSEQ multiplex PCR, the repertoire was profiled, and TCRdb retains in-frame clones only, with some absent. This table holds roughly 160,000 clones, more than 70% found once. The specimen was PBMCs. This receptor was identified in a woman in her forties in good health and CMV-seropositive. The V call is TRBV2, the J call TRBJ2-5; 7 nucleotides align to TRBD2. CDR3: CASSRGVAGLGETQYF. Here the CDR3 DNA reads TGTGCCAGCAGTCGGGGAGTAGCGGGTCTGGGGGAGACCCAGTACTTC.